Presented here are 14 T cell receptor beta chains from one specimen sequenced in a study of response to subunit inactivated influenza vaccine. TCRdb reprocessed the RT-PCR reads with MiXCR, giving one entry per CDR3 protein. The sample yields hundreds of thousands of distinct CDR3 sequences, about 25% seen once. Sequencing was performed on CD4+ T cells sorted from PBMCs, taken 5 to 6 days after vaccination. The receptors originated from a man in his fifties or sixties who received an inactivated influenza vaccine.

This clonotype was detected only a few times. This chain links TRBV5-1 with TRBJ2-5; TRBD2 matches at 7 bases. J gave up 3 bases and V 4 bases, and 6 bases lay outside the gene matches. CDR3 size: 14 residues. The germline V gene encodes CDR1 SGHRS and CDR2 YFSETQ. In DNA, the CDR3 is TGCGCCAGCAGCCCCGGACTAGTCGAAGAGACCCAGTACTTC. It encodes CASSPGLVEETQYF. Full variable domain (missing parts from reference TRBV5-1 and TRBJ2-5): KAGVTQTPRYLIKTRGQQVTLSCSPISGHRSVSWYQQTPGQGLQFLFEYFSETQRNKGNFPGRFSGRQFSNSRSEMNVSTLELGDSALYLCASSPGLVEETQYFGPGTRLLVL.

This clonotype was seen a few times. The V and J genes are TRBV29-1 and TRBJ2-7; either TRBD1 or TRBD2 may fit D (5 bases each). The CDR3 totals 13 residues. Trimming left V 4 bases short and J 3 bases short, with 13 bases between. The germline V gene encodes CDR1 SQVTM and CDR2 ANQGSEA. CDR3 sequence (DNA): TGCAGCGTTGTCGGGGCCGCCTTCTACGAGCAGTACTTC. This encodes CSVVGAAFYEQYF.

This clonotype has a handful of counts. The V call is TRBV7-2, the J call TRBJ1-2, with TRBD1 as a possible D gene (6 bases). Germline assignment: CDR1 SGHTA and CDR2 FQGNSA. The CDR3 extends over 11 amino acids. This CDR3 is CALWGRNGYTF. The CDR3, as DNA: TGTGCGCTTTGGGGGCGGAATGGCTACACCTTC.

The chain employs TRBV6-2 or TRBV6-3 and TRBJ2-3, with D perhaps being TRBD1 or TRBD2 (6 bases each). CDR1 and CDR2 (germline): MNHEY, SVGEGT. This CDR3 has 17 amino acids. V lost 5 bases to trimming and J lost 6 bases, with 24 bases between them. The CDR3 sequence is CASSPRGTVGQQDTQYF. The CDR3 DNA is TGTGCCAGCAGTCCTAGGGGGACTGTAGGCCAACAGGATACGCAGTATTTT.

The chain uses TRBV20-1 and TRBJ2-7; 15 nucleotides line up with TRBD2. V dropped 0 bases and J dropped 3; count of bases not matched to a gene: 3. There are 16 residues in the CDR3. From germline, CDR1 is DFQATT and CDR2 SNEGSKA (reference sequence). This chain's CDR3 is CSARDPGLAGGYEQYF. The CDR3 DNA sequence: TGCAGTGCTAGAGATCCGGGACTAGCGGGAGGCTACGAGCAGTACTTC.

V and J are TRBV5-1 and TRBJ2-3; 8 bases fit TRBD2. The V and J ends lost 0 bases and 6 bases, in that order; junction bases with no gene match: 3. Germline CDR1 SGHRS, CDR2 YFSETQ. This CDR3 has 14 residues. CDR3 loop: CASSLERGRDTQYF. Here the CDR3 DNA reads TGCGCCAGCAGCTTGGAGCGGGGGCGCGATACGCAGTATTTT. The full variable domain, completed using reference TRBV5-1 and TRBJ2-3, is KAGVTQTPRYLIKTRGQQVTLSCSPISGHRSVSWYQQTPGQGLQFLFEYFSETQRNKGNFPGRFSGRQFSNSRSEMNVSTLELGDSALYLCASSLERGRDTQYFGPGTRLTVL.

The gene calls are TRBV5-1 and TRBJ1-1; tentative D call: TRBD1 (6 bases). This CDR3 region has 17 residues. Germline CDR1 reads SGHRS; CDR2 reads YFSETQ. V lost 0 bases and J lost 5, with 20 bases in between. The CDR3 here is CASSLARVTRGGTEAFF. Here the CDR3 DNA reads TGCGCCAGCAGCTTGGCGCGGGTGACACGAGGGGGGACTGAAGCTTTCTTT.

The genes are TRBV10-3 and TRBJ1-5; 8 bases align to TRBD1. The length of the CDR3 is 16 residues. V gave up 10 bases and J gave up 2 bases; unmatched junction bases: 13. Germline CDR1 reads ENHRY; CDR2 reads SYGVKD. The CDR3 nucleotides are TGTGCCAGCGGACAGGGTGAAGGAGGAGGCAATCAGCCCCAGCATTTT. It yields the protein CASGQGEGGGNQPQHF.

This chain connects TRBV6-2 or TRBV6-3 to TRBJ2-3; D uncertain. CDR3 length: 12 amino acids. Per the germline V gene, CDR1 is MNHEY and CDR2 is SVGEGT. V gave up 1 base and J gave up 5 bases, with 4 bases separating them. In nucleotides, the CDR3 is TGTGCCAGCAGTTACTGGGGAGATACGCAGTATTTT. Its protein is CASSYWGDTQYF.

This clonotype showed up just a few times. The gene calls are TRBV6-2 or TRBV6-3 and TRBJ2-7, with a weak D call TRBD2 (6 bases). The CDR3 is 17 amino acids. The V gene's germline CDR1 is MNHEY and CDR2 SVGEGT. Trimming took 0 bases from V and 0 from J, leaving 15 bases between them. DNA of the CDR3: TGTGCCAGCAGTTACTCTACAGGAGGGGAGATCTCCTACGAGCAGTACTTC. Translated, it gives CASSYSTGGEISYEQYF.

V and J are TRBV4-1 and TRBJ2-5; D is unclear. CDR3 length equals 15 residues. Trimming cost V 2 bases and J 2 bases, with 12 bases left between them. Germline-derived CDR1 and CDR2 are MGHRA and YSYEKL. DNA of the CDR3: TGCGCCAGCAGCCAATCTTTAACATATCAAGAGACCCAGTACTTC. This gives the protein CASSQSLTYQETQYF.

The genes are TRBV6-1 and TRBJ1-5, with 8 bases identical to TRBD1. With V trimmed by 6 bases and J by 7 bases, 11 bases remained unmatched. The CDR3 spans 15 residues. Germline CDR1 reads MNHNS; CDR2 reads SASEGT. This CDR3 is CASSPGRTGTQPQHF. DNA of the CDR3: TGTGCCAGCAGCCCCGGTCGGACAGGGACACAGCCCCAGCATTTT.

This clonotype was found a few times. The chain has TRBV20-1 and TRBJ2-1; maybe TRBD2 (7 bases). V shed 4 bases and J shed 5 bases, with 15 bases lying between them. Germline V gives CDR1 DFQATT, CDR2 SNEGSKA (reference sequence). The CDR3 is made up of 14 amino acids. CDR3 bases: TGCAGTGCTATTGGAGGGGGGGGCGACAATGAGCAGTTCTTC. Its translation: CSAIGGGGDNEQFF.

This clonotype appeared many times. The CDR3 DNA sequence: TGTGCCAGCAGTTGGACGGGGGGCAATCAGCCCCAGCATTTT. Translated: CASSWTGGNQPQHF. The chain is built from TRBV12-3 or TRBV12-4 and TRBJ1-5, with D maybe TRBD1 (5 bases). This CDR3 has 14 amino acids. Trimming shortened V by 4 bases and J by 2 bases, and 9 bases separated the two germline ends.